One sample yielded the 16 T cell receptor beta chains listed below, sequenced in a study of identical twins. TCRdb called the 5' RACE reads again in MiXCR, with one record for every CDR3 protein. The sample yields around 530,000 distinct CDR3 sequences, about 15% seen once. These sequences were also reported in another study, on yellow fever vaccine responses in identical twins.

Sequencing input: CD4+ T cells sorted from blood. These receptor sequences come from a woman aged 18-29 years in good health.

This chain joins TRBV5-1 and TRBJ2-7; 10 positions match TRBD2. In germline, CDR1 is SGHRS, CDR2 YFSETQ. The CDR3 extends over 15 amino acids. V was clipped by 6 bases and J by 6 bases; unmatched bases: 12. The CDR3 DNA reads TGCGCCAGCAACCCCACTAGCGGGACCTCGGGCGAGCAGTACTTC. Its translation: CASNPTSGTSGEQYF. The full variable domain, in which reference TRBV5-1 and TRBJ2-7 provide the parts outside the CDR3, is KAGVTQTPRYLIKTRGQQVTLSCSPISGHRSVSWYQQTPGQGLQFLFEYFSETQRNKGNFPGRFSGRQFSNSRSEMNVSTLELGDSALYLCASNPTSGTSGEQYFGPGTRLTVT.

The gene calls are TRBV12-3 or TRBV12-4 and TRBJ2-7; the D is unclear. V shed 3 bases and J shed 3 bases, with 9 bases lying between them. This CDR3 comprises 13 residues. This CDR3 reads CASSLRRYYEQYF. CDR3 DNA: TGTGCCAGCAGTTTGCGGCGGTACTACGAGCAGTACTTC.

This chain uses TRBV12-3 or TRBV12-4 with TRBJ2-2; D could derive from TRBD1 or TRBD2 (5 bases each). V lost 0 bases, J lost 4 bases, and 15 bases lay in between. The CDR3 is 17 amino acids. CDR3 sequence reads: CASSLALQGAGTGELFF. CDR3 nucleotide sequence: TGTGCCAGCAGTTTAGCGCTCCAAGGGGCGGGCACCGGGGAGCTGTTTTTT.

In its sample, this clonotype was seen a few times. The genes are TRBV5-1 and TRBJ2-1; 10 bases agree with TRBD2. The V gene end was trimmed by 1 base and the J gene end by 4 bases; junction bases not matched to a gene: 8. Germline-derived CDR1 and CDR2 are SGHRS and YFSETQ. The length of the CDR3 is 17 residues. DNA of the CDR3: TGCGCCAGCAGCTTGAGGCCTAGCGGGGGACAATACAATGAGCAGTTCTTC. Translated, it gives CASSLRPSGGQYNEQFF.

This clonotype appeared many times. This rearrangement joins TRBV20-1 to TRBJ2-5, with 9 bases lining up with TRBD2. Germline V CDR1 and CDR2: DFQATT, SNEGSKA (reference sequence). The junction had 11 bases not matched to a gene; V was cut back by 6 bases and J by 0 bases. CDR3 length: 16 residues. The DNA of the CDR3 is TGCAGTGCCCAGAGACTAGCGGCGATGTACCAAGAGACCCAGTACTTC. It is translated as CSAQRLAAMYQETQYF.

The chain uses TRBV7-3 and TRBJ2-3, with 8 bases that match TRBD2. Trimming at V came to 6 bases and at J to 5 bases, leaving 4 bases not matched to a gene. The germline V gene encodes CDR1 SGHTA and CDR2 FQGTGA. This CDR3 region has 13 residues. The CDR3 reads CASSTSGRDTQYF. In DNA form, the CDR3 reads TGTGCCAGCAGTACGAGCGGGAGAGATACGCAGTATTTT.

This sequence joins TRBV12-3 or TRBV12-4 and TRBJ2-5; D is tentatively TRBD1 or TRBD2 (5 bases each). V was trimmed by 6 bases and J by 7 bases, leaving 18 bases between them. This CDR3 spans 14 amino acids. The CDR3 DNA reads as TGTGCCAGCAGCCAGAAACGGGGAACAGGGACCCAGTACTTC. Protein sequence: CASSQKRGTGTQYF.

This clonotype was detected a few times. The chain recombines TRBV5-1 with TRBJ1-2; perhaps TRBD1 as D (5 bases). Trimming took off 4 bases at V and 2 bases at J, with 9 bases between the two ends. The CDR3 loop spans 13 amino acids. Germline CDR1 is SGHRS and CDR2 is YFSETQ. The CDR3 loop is CASSREGNYGYTF. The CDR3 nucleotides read TGCGCCAGCAGCCGAGAGGGGAACTATGGCTACACCTTC. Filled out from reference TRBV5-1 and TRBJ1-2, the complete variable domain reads KAGVTQTPRYLIKTRGQQVTLSCSPISGHRSVSWYQQTPGQGLQFLFEYFSETQRNKGNFPGRFSGRQFSNSRSEMNVSTLELGDSALYLCASSREGNYGYTFGSGTRLTVV.

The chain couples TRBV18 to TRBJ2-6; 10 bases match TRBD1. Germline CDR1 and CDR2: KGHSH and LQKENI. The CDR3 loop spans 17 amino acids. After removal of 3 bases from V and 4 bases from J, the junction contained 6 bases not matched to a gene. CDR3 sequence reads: CASSPVDRGSGANVLTF. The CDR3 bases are TGTGCCAGCTCACCGGTGGACAGGGGGTCAGGGGCCAACGTCCTGACTTTC.

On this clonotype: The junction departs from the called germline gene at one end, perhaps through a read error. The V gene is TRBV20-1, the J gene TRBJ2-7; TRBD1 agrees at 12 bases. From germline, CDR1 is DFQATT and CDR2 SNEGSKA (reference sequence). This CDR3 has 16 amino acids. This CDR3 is CCATNPGQGASYEQYF. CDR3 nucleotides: TGCTGTGCTACTAACCCGGGACAGGGGGCGTCCTACGAGCAGTACTTC.

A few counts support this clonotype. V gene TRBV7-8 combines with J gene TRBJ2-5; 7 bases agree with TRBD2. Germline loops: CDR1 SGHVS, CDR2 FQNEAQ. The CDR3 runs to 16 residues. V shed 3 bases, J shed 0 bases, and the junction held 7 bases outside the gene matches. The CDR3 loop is CASSLGLAVNQETQYF. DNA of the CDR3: TGTGCCAGCAGCTTGGGGCTAGCGGTAAACCAAGAGACCCAGTACTTC. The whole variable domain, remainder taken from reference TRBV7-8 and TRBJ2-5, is GAGVSQSPRYKVAKRGQDVALRCDPISGHVSLFWYQQALGQGPEFLTYFQNEAQLDKSGLPSDRFFAERPEGSVSTLKIQRTQQEDSAVYLCASSLGLAVNQETQYFGPGTRLLVL.

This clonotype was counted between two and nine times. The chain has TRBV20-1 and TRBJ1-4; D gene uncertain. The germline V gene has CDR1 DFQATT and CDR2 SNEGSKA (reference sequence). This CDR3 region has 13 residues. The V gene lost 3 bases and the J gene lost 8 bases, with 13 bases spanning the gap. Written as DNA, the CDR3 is TGCAGTGCTAGCGGCAGGACGTTGGAAAAACTGTTTTTT. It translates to CSASGRTLEKLFF.

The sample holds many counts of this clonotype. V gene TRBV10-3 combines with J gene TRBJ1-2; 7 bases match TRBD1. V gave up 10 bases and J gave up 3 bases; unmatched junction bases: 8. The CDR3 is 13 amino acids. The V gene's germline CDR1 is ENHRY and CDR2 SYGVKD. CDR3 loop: CATRQGPDYGYTF. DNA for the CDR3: TGTGCCACCAGACAGGGTCCGGACTATGGCTACACCTTC.

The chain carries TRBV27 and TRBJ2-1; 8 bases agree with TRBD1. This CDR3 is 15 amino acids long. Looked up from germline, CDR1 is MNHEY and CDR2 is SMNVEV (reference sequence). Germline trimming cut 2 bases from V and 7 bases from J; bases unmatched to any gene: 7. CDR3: CASSLVRGRVNEQFF. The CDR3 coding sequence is TGTGCCAGCAGTTTAGTCAGGGGGCGCGTAAATGAGCAGTTCTTC.

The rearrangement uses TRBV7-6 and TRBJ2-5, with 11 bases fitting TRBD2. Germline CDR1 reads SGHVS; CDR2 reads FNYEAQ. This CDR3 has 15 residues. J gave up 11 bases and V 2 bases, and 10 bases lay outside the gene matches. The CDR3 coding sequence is TGTGCCAGCAGCTTAACCGGGACTAGCGGTGTCGTGCAGTACTTC. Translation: CASSLTGTSGVVQYF.

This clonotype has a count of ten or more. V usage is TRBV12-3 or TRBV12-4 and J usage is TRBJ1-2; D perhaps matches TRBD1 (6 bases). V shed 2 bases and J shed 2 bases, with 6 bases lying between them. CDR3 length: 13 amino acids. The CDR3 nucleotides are TGTGCCAGCAGTTTACAGGGGAACTATGGCTACACCTTC. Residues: CASSLQGNYGYTF.